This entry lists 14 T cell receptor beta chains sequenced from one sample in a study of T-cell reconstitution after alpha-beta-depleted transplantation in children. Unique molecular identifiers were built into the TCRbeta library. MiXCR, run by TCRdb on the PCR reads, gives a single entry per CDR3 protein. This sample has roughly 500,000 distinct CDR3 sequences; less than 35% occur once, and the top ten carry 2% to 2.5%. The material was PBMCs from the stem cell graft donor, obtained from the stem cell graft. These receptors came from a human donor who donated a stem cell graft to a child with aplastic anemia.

DNA for the CDR3: TGTGCCAGCAGCCCGTCATGGGCTAACTATGGCTACACCTTC. This translates into CASSPSWANYGYTF. The genes are TRBV7-8 and TRBJ1-2; D unresolved. This CDR3 is built from 14 residues. Per the germline V gene, CDR1 is SGHVS and CDR2 is FQNEAQ. V was clipped by 5 bases and J by 0 bases, with 10 bases between them.

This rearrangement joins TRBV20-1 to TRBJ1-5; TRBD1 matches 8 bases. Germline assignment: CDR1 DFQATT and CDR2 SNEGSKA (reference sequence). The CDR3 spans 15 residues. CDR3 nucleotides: TGCAGCGCGGGGACAGGAAAACCCAGCAATCAGCCCCAGCATTTT. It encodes CSAGTGKPSNQPQHF.

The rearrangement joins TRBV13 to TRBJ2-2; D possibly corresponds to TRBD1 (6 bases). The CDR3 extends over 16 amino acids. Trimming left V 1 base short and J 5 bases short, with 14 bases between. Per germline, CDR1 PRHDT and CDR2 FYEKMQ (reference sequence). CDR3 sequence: CASSLEQGRKTGELFF. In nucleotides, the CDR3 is TGTGCCAGCAGCTTAGAGCAGGGGCGAAAAACCGGGGAGCTGTTTTTT. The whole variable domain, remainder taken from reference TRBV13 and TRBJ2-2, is AAGVIQSPRHLIKEKRETATLKCYPIPRHDTVYWYQQGPGQDPQFLISFYEKMQSDKGSIPDRFSAQQFSDYHSELNMSSLELGDSALYFCASSLEQGRKTGELFFGEGSRLTVL.

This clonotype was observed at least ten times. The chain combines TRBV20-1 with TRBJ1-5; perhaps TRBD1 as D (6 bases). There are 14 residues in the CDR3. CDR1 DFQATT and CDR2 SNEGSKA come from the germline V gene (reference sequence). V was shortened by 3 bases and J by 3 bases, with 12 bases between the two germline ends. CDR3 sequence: CSARDSRYNQPQHF. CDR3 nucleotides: TGCAGTGCTAGGGACAGCCGGTACAATCAGCCCCAGCATTTT.

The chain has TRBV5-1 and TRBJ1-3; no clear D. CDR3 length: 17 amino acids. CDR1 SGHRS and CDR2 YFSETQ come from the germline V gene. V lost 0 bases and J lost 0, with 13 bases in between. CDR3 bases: TGCGCCAGCAGCTTGGAGGGCAGGTCGGACTCTGGAAACACCATATATTTT. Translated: CASSLEGRSDSGNTIYF.

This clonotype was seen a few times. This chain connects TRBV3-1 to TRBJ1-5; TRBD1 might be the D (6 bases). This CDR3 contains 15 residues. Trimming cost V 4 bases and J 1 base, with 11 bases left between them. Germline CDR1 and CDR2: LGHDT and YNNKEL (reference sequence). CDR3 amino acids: CASSPRGGSNQPQHF. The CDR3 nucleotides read TGTGCCAGCAGCCCGAGGGGGGGCAGCAATCAGCCCCAGCATTTT.

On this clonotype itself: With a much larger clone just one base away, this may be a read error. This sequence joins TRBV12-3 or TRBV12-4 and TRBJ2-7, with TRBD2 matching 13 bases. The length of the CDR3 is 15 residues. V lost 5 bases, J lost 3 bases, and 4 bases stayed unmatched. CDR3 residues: CASSPWTSGSYEQYF. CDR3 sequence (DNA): TGTGCCAGCAGTCCCTGGACTAGCGGGAGCTACGAGCAGTACTTC.

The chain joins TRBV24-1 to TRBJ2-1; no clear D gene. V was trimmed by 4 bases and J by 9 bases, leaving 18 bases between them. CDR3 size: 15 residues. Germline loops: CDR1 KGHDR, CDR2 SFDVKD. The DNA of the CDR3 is TGTGCCACCAGTGACCCCGGACGAAACGGAGCTGAGCAGTTCTTC. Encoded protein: CATSDPGRNGAEQFF.

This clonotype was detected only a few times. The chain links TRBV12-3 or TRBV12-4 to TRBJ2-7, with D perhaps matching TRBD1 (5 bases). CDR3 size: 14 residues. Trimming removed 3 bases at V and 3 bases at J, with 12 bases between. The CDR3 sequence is CASSFLGAGYEQYF. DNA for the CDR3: TGTGCCAGCAGTTTTCTTGGGGCCGGCTACGAGCAGTACTTC.

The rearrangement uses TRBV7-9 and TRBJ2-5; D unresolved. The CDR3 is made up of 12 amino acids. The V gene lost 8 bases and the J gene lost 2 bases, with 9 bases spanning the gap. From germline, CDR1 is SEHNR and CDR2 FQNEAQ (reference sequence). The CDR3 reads CASAGPQETQYF. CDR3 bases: TGTGCCAGCGCCGGGCCGCAAGAGACCCAGTACTTC.

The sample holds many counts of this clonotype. The CDR3 protein is CATSRLNYGYTF. The CDR3 nucleotides are TGTGCCACCTCCAGATTAAACTATGGCTACACCTTC. The chain carries TRBV25-1 and TRBJ1-2, with unresolved D. Germline V CDR1 and CDR2: MGHDK, SYGVNS. V shed 10 bases and J shed 2 bases, with 11 bases lying between them. The CDR3 is 12 amino acids.

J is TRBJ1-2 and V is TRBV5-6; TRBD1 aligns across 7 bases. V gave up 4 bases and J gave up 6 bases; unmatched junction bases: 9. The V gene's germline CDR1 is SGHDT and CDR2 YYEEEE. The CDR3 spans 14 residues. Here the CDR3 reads CASSPGQPSDGYTF. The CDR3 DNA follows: TGTGCCAGCAGCCCGGGACAGCCAAGCGATGGCTACACCTTC.

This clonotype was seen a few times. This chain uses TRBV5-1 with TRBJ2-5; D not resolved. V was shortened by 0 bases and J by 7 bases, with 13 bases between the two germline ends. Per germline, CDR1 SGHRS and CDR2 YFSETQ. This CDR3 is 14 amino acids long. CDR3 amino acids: CASSLENPRWTQYF. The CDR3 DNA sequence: TGCGCCAGCAGCTTGGAAAACCCAAGATGGACCCAGTACTTC.

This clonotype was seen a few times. In DNA form, the CDR3 reads TGTGCCAGCAGCCCCACGTCGAGACCAGATACGCAGTATTTT. This translates into CASSPTSRPDTQYF. This chain joins TRBV13 and TRBJ2-3; D not certain. V dropped 5 bases and J dropped 4 bases, with 13 bases sitting between them. Germline values: CDR1 PRHDT, CDR2 FYEKMQ (reference sequence). The CDR3 is 14 amino acids.